The sequence of this TCR beta chain was determined in a study of tumor-infiltrating lymphocytes in glioblastoma multiforme. From germline, CDR1 is SQVTM and CDR2 ANQGSEA. The CDR3 has 13 amino acids. Study-level findings and limits: Just one glioblastoma patient contributed to the TCR-mutation comparison.

Only one count was recorded for this clonotype. Its antigen is undetermined. One end of the junction fails to match germline, which may point to a read error. Multiple V-beta primers and a C-beta primer amplified TCRB from RNA. MiXCR, applied by TCRdb to the multiplex PCR reads, yields one record per CDR3 protein. This sample has about 32,000 distinct CDR3 sequences, with roughly two thirds found just once. The sequence came from a male donor with glioblastoma. Sequenced material: brain tumor tissue. J is TRBJ1-1 and V is TRBV29-1; D is unresolved. The CDR3 bases are TGCAGGGTCCGGCAGTCGATGAACCCTGAAGCTCTCTTT. The encoded protein is CRVRQSMNPEALF.